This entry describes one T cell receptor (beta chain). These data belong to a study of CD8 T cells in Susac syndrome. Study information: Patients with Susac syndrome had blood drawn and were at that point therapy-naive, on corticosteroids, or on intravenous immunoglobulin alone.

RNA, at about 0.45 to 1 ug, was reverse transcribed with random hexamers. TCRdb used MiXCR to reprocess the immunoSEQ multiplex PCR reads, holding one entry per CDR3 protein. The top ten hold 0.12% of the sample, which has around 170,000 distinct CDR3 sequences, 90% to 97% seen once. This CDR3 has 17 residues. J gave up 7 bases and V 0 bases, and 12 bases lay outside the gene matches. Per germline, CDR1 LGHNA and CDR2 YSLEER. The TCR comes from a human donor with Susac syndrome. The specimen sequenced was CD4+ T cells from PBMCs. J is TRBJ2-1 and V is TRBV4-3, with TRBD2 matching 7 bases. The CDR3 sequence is CASSQDVPSGFRNEQFF. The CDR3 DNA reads TGCGCCAGCAGCCAAGATGTTCCTAGCGGCTTTCGGAATGAGCAGTTCTTC.